This TCR beta chain was profiled in a study of Ad26.COV2.S vaccination and SARS-CoV-2 variants. As for the study in general: Ad26.COV2.S given intramuscularly, once or twice 56 days apart.

Study-level findings and limits: The TCR breadth and depth analyses may have understated or missed part of the total T cell responses. A substantial breadth of spike-specific CD8+ and CD4+ T cell responses after vaccination has been reported.

The sample's treatment: over 15 received Ad26.COV2.S at low or high dose, single or two shots; 5 received placebo; per-sample allocation not given. The study sampled participants on day 63 after the first vaccine or placebo injection. The individual, an adult aged 18-55 years, was a donor in Boston. CDR1 and CDR2 (germline): MNHEY, SVGAGI. The CDR3 runs to 14 residues. Trimming pared 2 bases from V and 5 bases from J, leaving 10 bases between. Assay used: immunoSEQ multiplex PCR; TCRdb lists only in-frame clones, some missing. The table has approximately 420,000 clones, approximately 86% seen once; the top ten hold under 3.5%. With regard to this clone: Its specificity is not known.

The sequence derives from a person aged 18-60 years who received the Ad26.COV2.S COVID-19 vaccine or a placebo. The sample was peripheral blood, taken in a trial of Ad26.COV2.S vaccine versus placebo. The genes are TRBV6-5 and TRBJ2-1; the D gene is possibly TRBD1 (6 bases). CDR3 loop: CASSYGGFHNEQFF. DNA for the CDR3: TGTGCCAGCAGTTACGGGGGCTTCCACAATGAGCAGTTCTTC.